The count of the clone carrying this TCR beta chain is one. The antigen remains unidentified. Assay used: immunoSEQ multiplex PCR; TCRdb lists only in-frame clones, some missing. The repertoire includes around 300,000 clones, 86% of them detected once, and around 1% sits in the top ten. This sample was included in a study of cytomegalovirus exposure and HLA in healthy donors. Study as a whole: Later, an analysis reported that the 120 or so validation repertoires had used the same platform as the approximately 660 first-cohort repertoires.

Overall study findings and caveats: According to a subsequent analysis, TCR clusters from the first cohort were inclined to appear together in the 100 to 150 validation repertoires. Listed as cytomegalovirus-associated were around 160 TCR beta chains.

Sequenced sample: PBMCs. The clonotype comes from a woman between 18 and 30 years old in good health and CMV-seronegative.

CDR3 bases: TGTGCCAGCAGCCAAGGCCAGGGGGTGGAAAAACTGTTTTTT. The encoded protein is CASSQGQGVEKLFF. The V gene is TRBV14, the J gene TRBJ1-4, with TRBD1 matching 7 bases. In germline, CDR1 is SGHDN, CDR2 FVKESK. The CDR3 contains 14 residues. Trimming cost V 1 base and J 8 bases; bases outside gene matches: 4.